This T cell receptor (beta chain) was found in a study of T cells in Graves' hyperthyroidism and ophthalmopathy. Findings and caveats of the study: Stable hyperthyroidism and ophthalmopathy were separated using 13 V-J signatures.

Researchers took RNA transcripts and amplified the TCR beta CDR3 regions from them. With the HTBI primer set, the TCR CDR3 went through a first round of RT-PCR. TCRdb called the multiplex PCR reads again in MiXCR, with one record for every CDR3 protein. The sample has 530,000 or so distinct CDR3 sequences; 46% are singletons. This clonotype showed up many times. Its antigen remains unidentified. Trimming removed 0 bases at V and 1 base at J, with 11 bases between. Germline CDR1 is SGDLS and CDR2 is YYNGEE. The CDR3 sequence is 16 residues long. V and J are TRBV9 and TRBJ1-5, with D unresolved. Sequencing used peripheral blood or thyroid tissue (not recorded which). This receptor was identified in a woman aged 18-29 years with Graves' hyperthyroidism. The CDR3 coding sequence is TGTGCCAGCAGCGTAGGTGGGTCGGCCAGCAATCAGCCCCAGCATTTT. It specifies CASSVGGSASNQPQHF.